This is a list of T cell receptor beta chains from one sample in a study of T cells in localized non-small cell lung cancer. Here immunoSEQ multiplex PCR was the method, and the copy in TCRdb shows in-frame clones only, minus some. In the table there are about 33,000 clones, about four fifths of which are singletons. The input for sequencing was peripheral blood, taken before any cancer treatment. The receptor set was obtained from a male donor aged 60 or over with stage III squamous cell lung carcinoma. Each CDR3 is given with its conserved first and last residue. The D gene is left open where the match is weak. Expanded clones are given a class, and other clones once, few, many or no size at all.

d_call,clone_size,v_call,j_call,cdr3_nt,cdr3_aa
TRBD2,-,TRBV18,TRBJ2-7,TGTGCCAGCTCACCCTGGACTAGCGGAACCTACGAGCAGTACTTC,CASSPWTSGTYEQYF
-,-,TRBV5-1,TRBJ1-2,TGCGCCAGCAGCTTGGCTGACTTCCCACGGAATGGCTACACCTTC,CASSLADFPRNGYTF
-,-,TRBV27,TRBJ1-2,TGTGCCAGCAGTTTCACAGCCCAGGGAGGTGGCTACACCTTC,CASSFTAQGGGYTF
-,-,TRBV7-8,TRBJ1-3,TGTGCCAGCCGAGGGAGAAGTAGAAACACCATATATTTT,CASRGRSRNTIYF
-,-,TRBV28,TRBJ1-6,TGTGCCAGCAGTTTAGGGAGCCAATATTCACCCCTCCACTTT,CASSLGSQYSPLHF
-,-,TRBV28,TRBJ2-4,TGTGCCAGCAGCCTAGGACAGCGGACCGCCAAAAACATTCAGTACTTC,CASSLGQRTAKNIQYF
-,-,TRBV5-1,TRBJ2-1,TGCGCCAGCAGCTTGCGACAAGCCTACAATGAGCAGTTCTTC,CASSLRQAYNEQFF
-,-,TRBV27,TRBJ2-1,TGTGCCAGCAGTTTAAGGAAGAACGGTACTCCCTTGTTGTTCTTC,CASSLRKNGTPLLFF
-,few,TRBV4-3,TRBJ1-2,TGCGCCAGCGGAGTAGAGCTCCAGACTAACTATGGCTACACCTTC,CASGVELQTNYGYTF
-,-,TRBV27,TRBJ1-1,TGTGCCAGCAGTTTATCGTGGGTTTTCAGCCGAGAAGCTTTCTTT,CASSLSWVFSREAFF
-,-,TRBV6-5,TRBJ2-1,TGTGCCAGCAGTGAACTCAGTGAGCAGTTCTTC,CASSELSEQFF
-,-,TRBV5-5,TRBJ1-1,TGTGCCAGCAGCTTGGCCGGGGACACTGAAGCTTTCTTT,CASSLAGDTEAFF
-,-,TRBV6-6,TRBJ2-1,TGTGCCAGCAGTTATGGAAGTGAGCAGTTCTTC,CASSYGSEQFF
-,-,TRBV4-2,TRBJ2-2,TGTGCCAGCACCGACGACGGGGAGCTGTTTTTT,CASTDDGELFF
-,-,TRBV18,TRBJ2-2,TGTGCCAGCTCACCACAGCCCCCCGGGAACACCGGGGAGCTGTTTTTT,CASSPQPPGNTGELFF
-,-,TRBV6-5,TRBJ1-3,TGTGCCAGCAGAGACTCTGGAAACACCATATATTTT,CASRDSGNTIYF
TRBD1,-,TRBV19,TRBJ2-3,TGTGCCAGTAGTACGGGACAGTCAGATACGCAGTATTTT,CASSTGQSDTQYF
-,-,TRBV15,TRBJ2-4,TGTGCCACCAGCAGAGGGGTGGAGAACAAAAACATTCAGTACTTC,CATSRGVENKNIQYF
-,-,TRBV19,TRBJ2-3,TGTGCCAGTAGTATCGCGGGCCAGGCCACAGATACGCAGTATTTT,CASSIAGQATDTQYF
-,-,TRBV6-6,TRBJ2-7,TGTGCCAGCAGTTATGAGGCAGGCTCCTACGAGCAGTACTTC,CASSYEAGSYEQYF
-,-,TRBV25-1,TRBJ1-1,TGTGCCAGCAGTGTAGTTAAGTCAGCGGTCACTGAAGCTTTCTTT,CASSVVKSAVTEAFF
-,-,TRBV19,TRBJ2-2,TGTGCCAGTAGTATTGATTGGACTACCTCGGACACCGGGGAGCTGTTTTTT,CASSIDWTTSDTGELFF
TRBD1,-,TRBV6-1,TRBJ2-7,TGTGCCAGCAGGCAGGGGGGGACAGGGGACAACGAGCAGTACTTC,CASRQGGTGDNEQYF
-,-,TRBV20-1,TRBJ2-7,TGCAGTGCAGGTTACTCCTACGAGCAGTACTTC,CSAGYSYEQYF
TRBD1,-,TRBV6-5,TRBJ2-5,TGTGCCACCCTGGACAGGGTCTTTTCAGAGACCCAGTACTTC,CATLDRVFSETQYF
TRBD2,few,TRBV5-4,TRBJ2-5,TGTGCCAGCACCCTGGGGGAGGGCGAGACCCAGTACTTC,CASTLGEGETQYF
TRBD1,-,TRBV7-2,TRBJ1-1,TGTGCCAGCAGCCCCCGACAGGGGAGAACTGAAGCTTTCTTT,CASSPRQGRTEAFF